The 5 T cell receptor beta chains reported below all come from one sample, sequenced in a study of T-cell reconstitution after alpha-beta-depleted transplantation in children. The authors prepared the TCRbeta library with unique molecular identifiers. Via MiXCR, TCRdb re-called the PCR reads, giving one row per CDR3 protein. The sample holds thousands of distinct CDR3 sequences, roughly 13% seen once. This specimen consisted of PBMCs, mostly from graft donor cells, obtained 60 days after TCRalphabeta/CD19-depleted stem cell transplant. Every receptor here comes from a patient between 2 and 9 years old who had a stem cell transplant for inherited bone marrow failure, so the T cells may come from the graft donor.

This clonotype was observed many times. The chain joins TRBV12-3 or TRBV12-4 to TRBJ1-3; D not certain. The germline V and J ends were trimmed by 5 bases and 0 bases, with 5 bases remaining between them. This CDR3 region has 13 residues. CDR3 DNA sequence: TGTGCCAGCAGTCGGGACTCTGGAAACACCATATATTTT. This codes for CASSRDSGNTIYF.

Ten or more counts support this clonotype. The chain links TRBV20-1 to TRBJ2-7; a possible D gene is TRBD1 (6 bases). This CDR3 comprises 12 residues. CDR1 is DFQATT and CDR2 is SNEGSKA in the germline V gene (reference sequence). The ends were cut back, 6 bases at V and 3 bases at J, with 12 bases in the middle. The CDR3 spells CSALGQIYEQYF. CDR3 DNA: TGCAGTGCCCTAGGACAGATCTACGAGCAGTACTTC.

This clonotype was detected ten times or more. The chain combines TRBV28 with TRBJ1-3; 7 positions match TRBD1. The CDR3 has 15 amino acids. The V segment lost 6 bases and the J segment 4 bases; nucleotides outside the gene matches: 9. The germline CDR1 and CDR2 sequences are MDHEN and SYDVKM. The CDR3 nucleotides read TGTGCCAGCAGGGACAGGACGGGATCCGGAAACACCATATATTTT. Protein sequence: CASRDRTGSGNTIYF.

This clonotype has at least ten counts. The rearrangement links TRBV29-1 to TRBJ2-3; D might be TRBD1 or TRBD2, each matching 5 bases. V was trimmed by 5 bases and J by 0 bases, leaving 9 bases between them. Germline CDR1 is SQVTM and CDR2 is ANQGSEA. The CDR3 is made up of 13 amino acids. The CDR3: CSVRGGSTDTQYF. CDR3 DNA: TGCAGCGTTCGGGGCGGTAGCACAGATACGCAGTATTTT.

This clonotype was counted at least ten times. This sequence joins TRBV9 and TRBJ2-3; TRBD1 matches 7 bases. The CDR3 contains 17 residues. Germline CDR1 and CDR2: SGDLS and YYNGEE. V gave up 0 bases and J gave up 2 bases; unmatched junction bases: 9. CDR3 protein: CASSVEIWGTATDTQYF. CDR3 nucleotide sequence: TGTGCCAGCAGCGTAGAAATTTGGGGGACAGCCACAGATACGCAGTATTTT. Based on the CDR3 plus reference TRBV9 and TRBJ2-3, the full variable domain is DSGVTQTPKHLITATGQRVTLRCSPRSGDLSVYWYQQSLDQGLQFLIQYYNGEERAKGNILERFSAQQFPDLHSELNLSSLELGDSALYFCASSVEIWGTATDTQYFGPGTRLTVL.